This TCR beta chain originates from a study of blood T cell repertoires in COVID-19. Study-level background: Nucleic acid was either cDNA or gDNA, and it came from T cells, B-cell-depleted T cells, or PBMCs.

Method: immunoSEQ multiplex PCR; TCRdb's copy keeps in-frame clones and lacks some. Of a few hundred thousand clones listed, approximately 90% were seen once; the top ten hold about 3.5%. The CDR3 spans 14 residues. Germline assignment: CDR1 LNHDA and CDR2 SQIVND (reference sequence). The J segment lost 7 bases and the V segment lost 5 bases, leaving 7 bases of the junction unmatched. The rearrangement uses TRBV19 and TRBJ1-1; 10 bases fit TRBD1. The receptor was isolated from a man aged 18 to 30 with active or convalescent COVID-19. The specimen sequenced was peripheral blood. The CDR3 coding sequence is TGTGCCAGTAGTGTGGGACAGGGGAGATTTGAAGCTTTCTTT. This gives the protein CASSVGQGRFEAFF.